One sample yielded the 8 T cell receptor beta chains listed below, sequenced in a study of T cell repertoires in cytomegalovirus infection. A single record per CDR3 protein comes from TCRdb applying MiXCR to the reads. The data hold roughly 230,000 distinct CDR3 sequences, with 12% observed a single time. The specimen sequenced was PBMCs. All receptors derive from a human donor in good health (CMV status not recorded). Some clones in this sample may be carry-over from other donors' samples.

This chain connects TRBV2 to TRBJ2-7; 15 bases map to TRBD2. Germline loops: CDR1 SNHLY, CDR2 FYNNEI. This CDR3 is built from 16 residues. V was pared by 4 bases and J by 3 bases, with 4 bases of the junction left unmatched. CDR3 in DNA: TGTGCCAGCAGTGGGACTAGCGGGAGGGCTTACTACGAGCAGTACTTC. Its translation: CASSGTSGRAYYEQYF.

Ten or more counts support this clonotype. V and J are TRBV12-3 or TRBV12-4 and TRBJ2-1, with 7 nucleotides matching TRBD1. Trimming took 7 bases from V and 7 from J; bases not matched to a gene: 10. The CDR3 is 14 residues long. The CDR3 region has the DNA TGTGCCAGCAACCCCCATGTCAGGGGGAATGAGCAGTTCTTC. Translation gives CASNPHVRGNEQFF.

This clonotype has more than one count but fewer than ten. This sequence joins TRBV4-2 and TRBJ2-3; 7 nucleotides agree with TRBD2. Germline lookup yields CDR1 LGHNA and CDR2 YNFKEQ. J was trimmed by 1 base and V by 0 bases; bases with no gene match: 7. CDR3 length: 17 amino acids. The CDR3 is CASSQEGLSGGTDTQYF. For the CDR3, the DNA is TGTGCCAGCAGCCAAGAGGGCCTAAGCGGGGGCACAGATACGCAGTATTTT.

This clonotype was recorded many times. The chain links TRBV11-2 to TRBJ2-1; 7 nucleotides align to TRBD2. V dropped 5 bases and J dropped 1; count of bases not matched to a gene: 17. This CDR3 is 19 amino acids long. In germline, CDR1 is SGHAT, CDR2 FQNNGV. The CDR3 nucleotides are TGTGCCAGCAGCCGACGGCTCCGACGGGGGGTGGGATCCTACAATGAGCAGTTCTTC. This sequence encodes CASSRRLRRGVGSYNEQFF.

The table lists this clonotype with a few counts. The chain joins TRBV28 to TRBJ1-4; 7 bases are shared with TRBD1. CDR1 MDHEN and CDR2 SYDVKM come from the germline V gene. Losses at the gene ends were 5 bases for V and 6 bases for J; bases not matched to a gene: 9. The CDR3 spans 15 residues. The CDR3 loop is CASSDRAMGYEKLFF. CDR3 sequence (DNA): TGTGCCAGCAGTGACAGGGCCATGGGTTATGAAAAACTGTTTTTT.

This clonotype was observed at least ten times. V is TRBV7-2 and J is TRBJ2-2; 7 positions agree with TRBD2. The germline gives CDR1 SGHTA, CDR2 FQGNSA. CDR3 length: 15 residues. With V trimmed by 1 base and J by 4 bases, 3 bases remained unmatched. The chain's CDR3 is CASSLGGSITGELFF. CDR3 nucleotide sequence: TGTGCCAGCAGCTTAGGCGGGAGTATCACCGGGGAGCTGTTTTTT.

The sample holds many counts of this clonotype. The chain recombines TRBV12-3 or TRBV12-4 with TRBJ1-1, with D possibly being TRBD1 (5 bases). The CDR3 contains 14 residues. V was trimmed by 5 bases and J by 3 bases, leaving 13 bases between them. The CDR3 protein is CASSPDTEHTEAFF. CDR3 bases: TGTGCCAGCAGTCCGGACACAGAACACACTGAAGCTTTCTTT.

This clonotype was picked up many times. The CDR3 coding sequence is TGTGCCAGCAGCCCAGGGCGTACCGGGGAGCTGTTTTTT. Translation gives CASSPGRTGELFF. The gene calls are TRBV7-2 and TRBJ2-2; D is possibly TRBD1 (5 bases). The CDR3 length is 13 residues. Germline lookup yields CDR1 SGHTA and CDR2 FQGNSA. V was trimmed by 5 bases and J by 5 bases, leaving 9 bases between them.